A single sample gave rise to the 27 T cell receptor beta chains below, sequenced in a study of OX40 agonist ivuxolimab in advanced cancers. Clones were read by immunoSEQ multiplex PCR, and TCRdb kept only the in-frame ones, dropping some. The sample shows tens of thousands of clones, approximately 91% of them seen only once. The sequencing here drew on CD4+ or CD8+ T cells sorted from blood, taken in a trial of the OX40 agonist ivuxolimab. These receptors were obtained from an adult with an advanced solid tumor such as melanoma, head and neck, liver or kidney cancer.

This clone was seen only a few times. This chain joins TRBV5-1 and TRBJ2-1; D may be TRBD1 (6 bases). This CDR3 is 15 amino acids long. Trimming cost V 4 bases and J 6 bases, with 17 bases left between them. The V gene's germline CDR1 is SGHRS and CDR2 YFSETQ. CDR3 DNA sequence: TGCGCCAGCAGCCCCGGACAGAATTCGGTCAATGAGCAGTTCTTC. It specifies CASSPGQNSVNEQFF.

The chain links TRBV30 to TRBJ1-5; 7 nucleotides match TRBD1. J lost 3 bases, V lost 3 bases, and 2 bases had no gene match. This CDR3 is built from 13 residues. In germline, CDR1 is GTSNPN, CDR2 SVGIG (reference sequence). CDR3 nucleotides: TGTGCCTGGAGAGACAGGGTCAATCAGCCCCAGCATTTT. It codes for CAWRDRVNQPQHF.

This clone was picked up one time. The V gene is TRBV7-2, the J gene TRBJ2-3; no definite D call. The CDR3 is 14 amino acids. The germline CDR1 and CDR2 sequences are SGHTA and FQGNSA. Trimming removed 2 bases from V and 0 bases from J, with 6 bases in between. CDR3 bases: TGTGCCAGCAGCTTATCTCATAGCACAGATACGCAGTATTTT. This encodes CASSLSHSTDTQYF.

The chain recombines TRBV18 with TRBJ2-1, with 9 bases matching TRBD2. Germline assignment: CDR1 KGHSH and CDR2 LQKENI. The CDR3 has 14 residues. J lost 10 bases, V lost 4 bases, and 8 bases had no gene match. The CDR3 bases are TGTGCCAGCTCACAGCGGGAGGAGAAAGCGGAGCAGTTCTTC. This sequence encodes CASSQREEKAEQFF. The full variable domain, with the rest looked up from reference TRBV18 and TRBJ2-1, is NAGVMQNPRHLVRRRGQEARLRCSPMKGHSHVYWYRQLPEEGLKFMVYLQKENIIDESGMPKERFSAEFPKEGPSILRIQQVVRGDSAAYFCASSQREEKAEQFFGPGTRLTVL.

V usage is TRBV6-5 and J usage is TRBJ1-3; 7 bases match TRBD1. J gave up 0 bases and V 6 bases, and 5 bases lay outside the gene matches. The CDR3 length is 15 residues. CDR1 is MNHEY and CDR2 is SVGAGI in the germline V gene. The DNA of the CDR3 is TGTGCCAGCAGACCCGGGACAGCCTCTGGAAACACCATATATTTT. Residues: CASRPGTASGNTIYF.

The genes are TRBV18 and TRBJ2-7; D could derive from TRBD1 or TRBD2 (5 bases each). The germline V gene encodes CDR1 KGHSH and CDR2 LQKENI. This CDR3 is built from 15 residues. V shed 5 bases and J shed 8 bases, with 22 bases lying between them. The CDR3 coding sequence is TGTGCCAGCTCAATCCGGGACGCTCCCCTGGGCCAGCAGTACTTC. Amino acid sequence: CASSIRDAPLGQQYF. The full variable domain, completed using reference TRBV18 and TRBJ2-7, is NAGVMQNPRHLVRRRGQEARLRCSPMKGHSHVYWYRQLPEEGLKFMVYLQKENIIDESGMPKERFSAEFPKEGPSILRIQQVVRGDSAAYFCASSIRDAPLGQQYFGPGTRLTVT.

CDR3 protein: CASSLGSSGSHEQYF. CDR3 DNA: TGTGCCAGCAGCTTAGGCTCTAGCGGGAGTCACGAGCAGTACTTC. This rearrangement joins TRBV7-9 to TRBJ2-7; 10 bases line up with TRBD2. With 1 base clipped from V and 5 bases from J, the junction kept 5 bases outside the gene matches. The germline V gene has CDR1 SEHNR and CDR2 FQNEAQ (reference sequence). This CDR3 spans 15 amino acids.

This clone was picked up one time. V is TRBV4-3 and J is TRBJ1-1; unclear D gene. The CDR3 length is 14 residues. CDR1 and CDR2 from the germline V gene are LGHNA and YSLEER. Deletions cut 2 bases from V and 0 bases from J, with 7 bases between. CDR3: CASSQLQMNTEAFF. The CDR3 DNA follows: TGCGCCAGCAGCCAATTACAGATGAACACTGAAGCTTTCTTT.

The count of this clone is one. The V call is TRBV5-5, the J call TRBJ1-2; 7 bases fit TRBD1. The V gene end was trimmed by 5 bases and the J gene end by 3 bases; junction bases not matched to a gene: 22. This CDR3 spans 19 amino acids. Germline loops: CDR1 SGHKS, CDR2 YYEKEE (reference sequence). CDR3: CASSLGPPNQPGQHYGYTF. DNA of the CDR3: TGTGCCAGCAGTCTAGGCCCTCCCAATCAACCGGGACAGCACTATGGCTACACCTTC.

This clone was observed once. The chain employs TRBV13 and TRBJ2-2; 12 bases align to TRBD2. The V gene's germline CDR1 is PRHDT and CDR2 FYEKMQ (reference sequence). This CDR3 is built from 15 residues. Trimming at V came to 8 bases and at J to 4 bases, leaving 5 bases not matched to a gene. In DNA form, the CDR3 reads TGTGCCAGCTCTATGGGACTAGCGGGCACCGGGGAGCTGTTTTTT. Translation: CASSMGLAGTGELFF.

V gene TRBV27 combines with J gene TRBJ1-1; 7 positions match TRBD1. J lost 1 base, V lost 7 bases, and 6 bases had no gene match. The CDR3 length is 14 residues. Per the germline V gene, CDR1 is MNHEY and CDR2 is SMNVEV (reference sequence). In nucleotides, the CDR3 is TGTGCCAGCAAACCGGGACAGTCGAACACTGAAGCTTTCTTT. Its protein is CASKPGQSNTEAFF.

CDR3 amino acids: CASSSTGGNYEQYF. Written as DNA, the CDR3 is TGCGCCAGCAGCTCGACAGGGGGAAACTACGAGCAGTACTTC. The rearrangement uses TRBV5-1 and TRBJ2-7, with 9 bases lining up with TRBD1. Germline V gene sequence: CDR1 SGHRS, CDR2 YFSETQ. The CDR3 spans 14 residues. V lost 3 bases and J lost 3; bases outside the gene matches: 4.

This clone was counted once. The V call is TRBV2, the J call TRBJ1-1; a possible D gene is TRBD1 (5 bases). The germline V and J ends were trimmed by 4 bases and 6 bases, with 15 bases remaining between them. This CDR3 comprises 14 residues. Looked up from germline, CDR1 is SNHLY and CDR2 is FYNNEI. For the CDR3, the DNA is TGTGCCAGCAGTGGGAGGGGTGTTTTAGCTGAAGCTTTCTTT. Translation gives CASSGRGVLAEAFF.

A single count supports this clone. This chain connects TRBV28 to TRBJ2-3; 8 positions agree with TRBD2. J lost 0 bases, V lost 8 bases, and 4 bases had no gene match. Looked up from germline, CDR1 is MDHEN and CDR2 is SYDVKM. The CDR3 spans 14 residues. CDR3 loop: CASPPSGSTDTQYF. For the CDR3, the DNA is TGTGCCAGCCCCCCTAGCGGGAGCACAGATACGCAGTATTTT.

This rearrangement joins TRBV5-1 to TRBJ2-7; 7 bases map to TRBD2. This CDR3 has 14 amino acids. J was trimmed by 3 bases and V by 1 base; bases with no gene match: 4. The germline V gene has CDR1 SGHRS and CDR2 YFSETQ. As DNA, the CDR3 is TGCGCCAGCAGCTTGACTAGCGACCTCTACGAGCAGTACTTC. Translation: CASSLTSDLYEQYF.

V and J are TRBV5-1 and TRBJ2-5; D may be TRBD2 (5 bases). Germline V lookup: CDR1 SGHRS, CDR2 YFSETQ. The CDR3 contains 16 residues. The V end was cut by 5 bases, the J end by 1 base, with 18 bases between. CDR3 amino acids: CASRLSGSALQETQYF. Here the CDR3 DNA reads TGCGCCAGCAGGTTAAGCGGAAGCGCCCTCCAAGAGACCCAGTACTTC.

The chain uses TRBV7-2 and TRBJ2-7, with 12 positions matching TRBD2. The CDR3 consists of 17 residues. Looked up from germline, CDR1 is SGHTA and CDR2 is FQGNSA. J lost 5 bases, V lost 2 bases, and 10 bases had no gene match. The DNA for the CDR3 is TGTGCCAGCAGCTTATCGATGACTAGCGGGAGAACCCACGAGCAGTACTTC. Translated, it gives CASSLSMTSGRTHEQYF. Full variable domain (outside the CDR3, taken from reference TRBV7-2 and TRBJ2-7): GAGVSQSPSNKVTEKGKDVELRCDPISGHTALYWYRQSLGQGLEFLIYFQGNSAPDKSGLPSDRFSAERTGGSVSTLTIQRTQQEDSAVYLCASSLSMTSGRTHEQYFGPGTRLTVT.

The chain uses TRBV7-2 and TRBJ2-3; 7 nucleotides agree with TRBD2. CDR3 length equals 16 residues. From germline, CDR1 is SGHTA and CDR2 FQGNSA. V trimming: 1 base; J trimming: 0 bases; junction bases outside the gene matches: 4. CDR3 protein: CASSLVASGSTDTQYF. CDR3 nucleotide sequence: TGTGCCAGCAGCTTAGTGGCTAGCGGTAGCACAGATACGCAGTATTTT.

The chain joins TRBV5-4 to TRBJ2-1; TRBD2 might be the D (6 bases). Germline assignment: CDR1 SGHNT and CDR2 YYREEE (reference sequence). Trimming cost V 0 bases and J 0 bases, with 7 bases left between them. The CDR3 has 15 residues. The CDR3 DNA reads TGTGCCAGCAGCTTGGGCGGGACCTCCTACAATGAGCAGTTCTTC. It translates to CASSLGGTSYNEQFF. Using reference TRBV5-4 and TRBJ2-1 for the parts outside the CDR3, the full variable domain is ETGVTQSPTHLIKTRGQQVTLRCSSQSGHNTVSWYQQALGQGPQFIFQYYREEENGRGNFPPRFSGLQFPNYSSELNVNALELDDSALYLCASSLGGTSYNEQFFGPGTRLTVL.

V and J are TRBV5-1 and TRBJ2-3; 8 nucleotides align to TRBD1. The J segment lost 1 base and the V segment lost 3 bases, leaving 1 base of the junction unmatched. Germline CDR1 reads SGHRS; CDR2 reads YFSETQ. The CDR3 is 14 residues long. CDR3 residues: CASSSTGGTDTQYF. CDR3 nucleotide sequence: TGCGCCAGCAGCTCGACAGGGGGCACAGATACGCAGTATTTT.

The chain's CDR3 is CASSSQWGTNEKLFF. For the CDR3, the DNA is TGTGCCAGCAGCTCGCAGTGGGGTACTAATGAAAAACTGTTTTTT. The chain combines TRBV5-8 with TRBJ1-4; D call uncertain. Per germline, CDR1 SGHTS and CDR2 YDEGEE. The V end was cut by 3 bases, the J end by 2 bases, with 11 bases between. CDR3 size: 15 residues.

The count of this clone is one. This rearrangement joins TRBV11-3 to TRBJ2-1; 13 nucleotides match TRBD2. Germline V gene data show CDR1 as SGHNT and CDR2 as YENEEA. The CDR3 loop spans 16 amino acids. The V and J ends lost 5 bases and 8 bases, in that order; junction bases with no gene match: 9. CDR3 nucleotide sequence: TGTGCCAGCAGCCCGAGGAGACTAGCGGGGGGAGATGAGCAGTTCTTC. Its translation is CASSPRRLAGGDEQFF.

This clone turned up a few times. This chain joins TRBV5-1 and TRBJ1-1; tentative D call: TRBD1 (6 bases). Germline CDR1 is SGHRS and CDR2 is YFSETQ. V gave up 0 bases and J gave up 5 bases, with 14 bases separating them. The CDR3 has 15 amino acids. DNA of the CDR3: TGCGCCAGCAGCTTGGTCGGGGGGCCGGGGACTGAAGCTTTCTTT. It encodes CASSLVGGPGTEAFF. Filled out from reference TRBV5-1 and TRBJ1-1, the complete variable domain reads KAGVTQTPRYLIKTRGQQVTLSCSPISGHRSVSWYQQTPGQGLQFLFEYFSETQRNKGNFPGRFSGRQFSNSRSEMNVSTLELGDSALYLCASSLVGGPGTEAFFGQGTRLTVV.

The chain joins TRBV7-2 to TRBJ2-7, with D possibly matching TRBD1 (6 bases). Germline loops: CDR1 SGHTA, CDR2 FQGNSA. V lost 3 bases and J 1 base, leaving 10 bases between the germline ends. The CDR3 extends over 14 amino acids. This CDR3 reads CASSFNTGSYEQYF. For the CDR3, the DNA is TGTGCCAGCAGCTTTAACACAGGGTCCTACGAGCAGTACTTC.

The rearrangement uses TRBV10-3 and TRBJ1-4; 8 bases are a match to TRBD1. Germline loops: CDR1 ENHRY, CDR2 SYGVKD. The CDR3 is 17 residues long. J gave up 0 bases and V 2 bases, and 5 bases lay outside the gene matches. The CDR3 DNA reads TGTGCCATCAGTGAGGGAGGGACAGGAGCAACTAATGAAAAACTGTTTTTT. It is translated as CAISEGGTGATNEKLFF.

The CDR3 region has the DNA TGTGCCTGGAGTGTATATGGCACAGATACGCAGTATTTT. It encodes CAWSVYGTDTQYF. The gene calls are TRBV30 and TRBJ2-3; no reliable D call. This CDR3 has 13 amino acids. V was trimmed by 0 bases and J by 1 base, leaving 5 bases between them. The germline CDR1 and CDR2 sequences are GTSNPN and SVGIG (reference sequence).

This clone was detected only a few times. The chain is built from TRBV4-3 and TRBJ2-1, with D tentatively TRBD2 (5 bases). Germline V lookup: CDR1 LGHNA, CDR2 YSLEER. Trimming removed 1 base at V and 1 base at J, with 14 bases between. The CDR3 totals 17 residues. The CDR3 DNA reads as TGCGCCAGCAGCCAAGCCACGGACTTTCTTTCCTACAATGAGCAGTTCTTC. It yields the protein CASSQATDFLSYNEQFF.